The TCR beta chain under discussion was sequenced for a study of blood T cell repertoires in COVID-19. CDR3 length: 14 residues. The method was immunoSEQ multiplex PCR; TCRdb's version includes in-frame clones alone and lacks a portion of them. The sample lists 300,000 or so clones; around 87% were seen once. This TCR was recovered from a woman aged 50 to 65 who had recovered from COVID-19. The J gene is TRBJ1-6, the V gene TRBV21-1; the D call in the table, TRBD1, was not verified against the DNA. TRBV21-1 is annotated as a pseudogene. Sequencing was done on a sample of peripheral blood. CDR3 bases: TGTGCCAGCAGCAAGGACAGGGTCAAGTCACCCCTCCACTTT. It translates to CASSKDRVKSPLHF.